The sequence of this T cell receptor (beta chain) was determined in a study of T cell responses to AZD1222 COVID-19 vaccine. CDR3 size: 16 residues. Germline CDR1 SGHVS, CDR2 FQNEAQ. V was shortened by 5 bases and J by 5 bases, with 21 bases between the two germline ends. Sequencing was performed with immunoSEQ multiplex PCR; in TCRdb, only in-frame clones are kept and a portion is missing. Of about 110,000 clones in the sample, around 90% were seen once. This rearrangement joins TRBV7-8 to TRBJ1-2; D remains ambiguous. Material: peripheral blood, obtained on day 0 of MenACWY control vaccination. The origin of this receptor is an adult in good health. CDR3 sequence reads: CASSRQENIFGYGYTF. As DNA, the CDR3 is TGTGCCAGCAGCCGCCAAGAGAACATATTCGGATATGGCTACACCTTC.